This TCR beta chain was obtained from a study of early T cells in non-severe SARS-CoV-2 infection. Study information: Sequencing used unsorted whole-blood bulk RNA, so chains lack pairing.

This clonotype was detected ten times or more. The protocol attached unique molecular identifiers to individual cDNA molecules. Using its own MiXCR run on the 5' RACE reads, TCRdb lists one record per CDR3 protein. Of tens of thousands of distinct CDR3 sequences in the sample, around 6.6% are singletons; the top ten hold 5.5% to 7.5%. The germline CDR1 and CDR2 sequences are SGHVS and FNYEAQ. This CDR3 contains 13 residues. Trimming at V came to 4 bases and at J to 5 bases, leaving 4 bases not matched to a gene. The specimen was whole blood, collected at baseline. V and J are TRBV7-6 and TRBJ2-7, with 8 bases aligning to TRBD1. This TCR was sampled from an adult who was a healthcare worker with PCR-confirmed SARS-CoV-2 infection or an uninfected control (not recorded which). The CDR3 sequence is CASSSDRGDEQYF. The CDR3 nucleotides are TGTGCCAGCAGCTCAGACAGGGGTGACGAGCAGTACTTC.